This T cell receptor beta chain is drawn from a study of OX40 agonist ivuxolimab in advanced cancers. Background on the whole study: The costimulatory receptor OX40 (CD134) was targeted by ivuxolimab, a fully human IgG2 agonistic monoclonal antibody. Intravenous ivuxolimab was administered to patients every 2 weeks at six dose levels: 0.01, 0.1, 0.3, 1.5, 3 and 10 mg/kg. Among the approximately 50 dose-escalation patients, roughly 20 had hepatocellular carcinoma, 15 or so melanoma, 9 renal cell carcinoma and 9 head and neck cancer. A male proportion of around 81% and a mean age of approximately 61 years, ranging from 23 to 79, were recorded for the dose-escalation cohort. Patients were allowed to have had prior anti-PD-1, anti-PD-L1 or anti-CTLA-4 therapy, and roughly 40% of the dose-escalation patients had previously received checkpoint inhibitors. Three dose-escalation patients achieved partial responses, one with hepatocellular carcinoma and two with cutaneous melanoma. Peripheral TCRbeta sequencing aimed to test whether ivuxolimab altered TCR sequence diversity and caused clonal T-cell expansion. The monotherapy dose-escalation portion (N of about 52 patients) of the phase I ivuxolimab trial is reported in the paper.

Genomic DNA was isolated from the sorted cells so that the TCRbeta CDR3 region could be sequenced. The immunoSEQ Assay was used to sequence the TCRbeta CDR3 regions. What TCRdb holds here is the immuneACCESS table cut down to in-frame rearrangements. Part of the clones is not present; checked against another copy, under half of the missing clones reflect an unresolved V gene, and the others are unexplained. This sample comprises approximately 90,000 clones, 70% to 90% of them detected only once. The ten largest account for 1.4% to 1.5% of the sample. Results the study describes overall, beyond this receptor: Antigen specificity was not determined for the clonally expanded peripheral T cells. After ivuxolimab, expanded clones were on average more numerous among CD8+ T cells than among CD4+ T cells. In partial responders in the 0.1-3.0 mg/kg groups, normalized peripheral clonal expansion was found to be among the lowest, especially among CD8+ T cells. Clonal expansion of both CD4+ and CD8+ blood T cells was observed from baseline to week 6 at doses 0.1 to 3.0 mg/kg. Low levels of normalized T-cell clonal expansion were also seen in some patients who did not respond.

To note about this clone: Its antigen target is currently unknown. Per-base quality was not reported, and no clone a single base away is much larger than it.

The trial excluded patients who had a history of autoimmune disease or were on systemic immunosuppression. Peripheral blood for TCR sequencing was collected from all dose cohorts at baseline, on cycle 4 day 1, and on cycle 7 day 1. Samples were obtained from an open-label, multicenter, first-in-human phase I dose-escalation trial of ivuxolimab. Adults with locally advanced or metastatic melanoma, renal cell carcinoma, hepatocellular carcinoma or head and neck squamous cell carcinoma were enrolled in the trial. CD4+ and CD8+ T cells were sorted separately from peripheral blood before TCR sequencing. The CDR3 runs 15 amino acids, cysteine and phenylalanine included. Here the CDR3 DNA is all that survives: 45 bases in frame from base 1. V has 4 bases trimmed and J has 6 bases trimmed; junction bases matching no gene number 9. Via the germline V gene, CDR1 is SNHLY and CDR2 FYNNEI.

This receptor was taken from an adult with an advanced solid tumor such as melanoma, head and neck, liver or kidney cancer. Sequenced material: CD4+ or CD8+ T cells sorted from blood, taken in a trial of the OX40 agonist ivuxolimab. This chain joins TRBV2 to TRBJ2-1, and 7 bases in between align with TRBD1. The DNA is as follows: TGTGCCAGCAGTGGTTCAGGGGGTTTTTTCAATGAGCAGTTCTTC. Its protein product is CASSGSGGFFNEQFF.